One and the same sample provided the 5 T cell receptor beta chains below, sequenced in a study of CD8+ T cells in alopecia areata. The treatment here: oral pan-JAK inhibitor, 5-10 mg twice daily. Extracted RNA was reverse transcribed into cDNA, the sequencing template. Sequencing was performed with immunoSEQ multiplex PCR; in TCRdb, only in-frame clones are kept and a portion is missing. The table shows 120,000 or so clones, with 50% to 75% occurring only once. The source was CD8+ T cells sorted from blood, collected at week 4, from a patient treated with tofacitinib. The receptors come from a human donor with alopecia areata.

The chain carries TRBV7-9 and TRBJ2-5; the D is unclear. Germline lookup yields CDR1 SEHNR and CDR2 FQNEAQ (reference sequence). CDR3 length: 13 residues. Trimming left V 3 bases short and J 5 bases short, with 10 bases between. CDR3 in DNA: TGTGCCAGCAGCTTGAAGGGATGGGAGACCCAGTACTTC. Residues: CASSLKGWETQYF.

The V and J genes are TRBV2 and TRBJ2-5; D perhaps matches TRBD2 (5 bases). CDR1 is SNHLY and CDR2 is FYNNEI in the germline V gene. Trimming took 7 bases from V and 2 from J, leaving 14 bases between them. This CDR3 region has 14 residues. The CDR3 reads CASTPVGGQETQYF. CDR3 nucleotides: TGTGCCAGCACCCCTGTGGGCGGGCAAGAGACCCAGTACTTC.

CDR3 amino acids: CASSLARPYEQYF. The CDR3 bases are TGTGCCAGCAGCTTAGCGAGACCCTACGAGCAGTACTTC. The rearrangement uses TRBV7-6 and TRBJ2-7; D ambiguous. Trimming pared 0 bases from V and 2 bases from J, leaving 5 bases between. The germline CDR1 and CDR2 sequences are SGHVS and FNYEAQ. The CDR3 has 13 residues.

This chain uses TRBV30 with TRBJ1-2; D is possibly TRBD1 (5 bases). CDR3 length: 13 residues. With 1 base removed from V and 6 bases from J, the gap between germline ends came to 12 bases. Germline-derived CDR1 and CDR2 are GTSNPN and SVGIG (reference sequence). DNA for the CDR3: TGTGCCTGGAGTGACGGGACTCGGAATGGCTACACCTTC. It translates to CAWSDGTRNGYTF. Supplemented by reference TRBV30 and TRBJ1-2, the full variable domain reads SQTIHQWPATLVQPVGSPLSLECTVEGTSNPNLYWYRQAAGRGLQLLFYSVGIGQISSEVPQNLSASRPQDRQFILSSKKLLLSDSGFYLCAWSDGTRNGYTFGSGTRLTVV.

V is TRBV5-4 and J is TRBJ1-6, with 7 nucleotides matching TRBD1. This CDR3 comprises 16 residues. Germline V gene data show CDR1 as SGHNT and CDR2 as YYREEE (reference sequence). Trimming cost V 4 bases and J 9 bases; bases outside gene matches: 13. CDR3 coding DNA: TGTGCCAGCAGCGCCTGGCAGGCAGGGGGGAGTTCACCCCTCCACTTT. Translating it yields CASSAWQAGGSSPLHF.